This T cell receptor (beta chain) was identified during a study of control samples from healthy donors and cancer patients. The assay was immunoSEQ multiplex PCR, and TCRdb's table has in-frame clones only and misses some. The sample carries some 74,000 clones, more than 80% recorded once. The CDR3 has 17 residues. Germline V lookup: CDR1 PRHDT, CDR2 FYEKMQ (reference sequence). V lost 5 bases to trimming and J lost 9 bases; unmatched junction nucleotides: 16. Sequenced material: blood. The source of this sequence is a man aged 55-75 years in good health. This chain connects TRBV13 to TRBJ2-3; 11 bases match TRBD2. The CDR3 bases are TGTGCCAGCAGCCCCACACCGGGACTAGCGGCGGGAGGGACGCAGTATTTT. This gives the protein CASSPTPGLAAGGTQYF.